This TCR beta chain was observed in a study of tumor-infiltrating lymphocytes in primary liver carcinoma. Study overall: Recorded tumor stage was T1-T3 N0M0, with diameters of about 4.2 to 11 cm.

The CDR3 totals 12 residues. With 6 bases removed from V and 7 bases from J, the gap between germline ends came to 13 bases. The investigators made TCR beta cDNA from 500 ng total RNA, using a constant-region primer. Three nested multiplex PCR rounds of slightly modified ARM-PCR generated TCR beta libraries. Two initial PCR rounds of around 9 cycles each paired TRBV1-TRBV30 forward primers with a C-beta reverse primer. Each CDR3 protein gets one entry after TCRdb re-called the multiplex PCR reads with MiXCR. Here the sample spans fewer than 110,000 distinct CDR3 sequences, about 67% being singletons. The roughly 17-32 mg bulk tissue piece was not sorted before simultaneous RNA and DNA extraction. HBV chronically infected the treatment-naive patients. Uniformly, tumor samples exhibited a viable tumor cell fraction exceeding 80%.

The sample comprised liver tumor tissue from sampling region 2. Subset specified: tumor region T2, inferior pole. This receptor was obtained from a woman aged 55-69 years with primary liver carcinoma and hepatitis B virus infection. This chain links TRBV12-3 or TRBV12-4 with TRBJ2-7; tentative D call: TRBD2 (6 bases). The DNA of the CDR3 is TGTGCCAGCAGCGCACATGCGGGAGAGCAGTACTTC. This sequence encodes CASSAHAGEQYF.